This TCR beta chain is from a study of T cells after yellow fever vaccination. The germline CDR1 and CDR2 sequences are SGHTA and FQGNSA. This CDR3 contains 14 residues. V was pared by 5 bases and J by 1 base, with 11 bases between. TCRdb re-analysed the 5' RACE reads in MiXCR, keeping a single row per CDR3 protein. The repertoire consists of hundreds of thousands of distinct CDR3 sequences, with approximately 19% occurring once and the leading ten covering roughly a sixth. This clonotype has only a few counts. The antigen remains undetermined. Findings and caveats of the study: Clonotypes shared by both compartments, CD4 and CD8, made up a small share. Abundant bulk-population clonotypes could contaminate the FACS-sorted repertoires.

The sequence was obtained from a man between 18 and 29 years old who received the YFV17D yellow fever vaccine. The sample in question was PBMCs, obtained before the yellow fever booster vaccination. This chain uses TRBV7-2 with TRBJ1-1; D is unresolved. The CDR3 is CASSLRNSNTEAFF. The CDR3 DNA is TGTGCCAGCAGCCTACGAAACTCGAACACTGAAGCTTTCTTT.